The T cell receptor (beta chain) described here comes from a study of identical twins. Regarding the study as a whole: Insertions were fewer in abundant cord blood beta clonotypes, whereas memory repertoires showed none of this pattern.

To note about this clonotype: Its matching antigen is unknown.

Unique molecular identifiers were present on cDNA, and template switching added a universal primer site. TCRdb reprocessed the 5' RACE reads with MiXCR, giving one entry per CDR3 protein. The table records 200,000 or so distinct CDR3 sequences, 15% to 20% of them present only once. Separately, the same data were catalogued under a study of T cells expressing NK-cell markers. That source notes: It was sorted CD3+CD56-NKG2C+, CD3+CD56+NKG2C- and CD3+CD56+NKG2C+ T cells that provided the TCR beta repertoires. Six donors carried dominant NKG2C+ clonotypes that made up about 1.0-7.0% of their CD8+ T cells.

The sequence derives from a woman between 18 and 29 years old in good health. Sequencing used CD8+ T cells sorted from blood.

The CDR3 sequence: CASSLLSLAVYEQYF. CDR3 bases: TGTGCCAGCAGTTTATTGTCGCTAGCGGTCTACGAGCAGTACTTC. The chain uses TRBV27 and TRBJ2-7, with 7 bases identical to TRBD2. This CDR3 comprises 15 residues. Germline V gene data show CDR1 as MNHEY and CDR2 as SMNVEV (reference sequence). J lost 3 bases, V lost 1 base, and 6 bases had no gene match.